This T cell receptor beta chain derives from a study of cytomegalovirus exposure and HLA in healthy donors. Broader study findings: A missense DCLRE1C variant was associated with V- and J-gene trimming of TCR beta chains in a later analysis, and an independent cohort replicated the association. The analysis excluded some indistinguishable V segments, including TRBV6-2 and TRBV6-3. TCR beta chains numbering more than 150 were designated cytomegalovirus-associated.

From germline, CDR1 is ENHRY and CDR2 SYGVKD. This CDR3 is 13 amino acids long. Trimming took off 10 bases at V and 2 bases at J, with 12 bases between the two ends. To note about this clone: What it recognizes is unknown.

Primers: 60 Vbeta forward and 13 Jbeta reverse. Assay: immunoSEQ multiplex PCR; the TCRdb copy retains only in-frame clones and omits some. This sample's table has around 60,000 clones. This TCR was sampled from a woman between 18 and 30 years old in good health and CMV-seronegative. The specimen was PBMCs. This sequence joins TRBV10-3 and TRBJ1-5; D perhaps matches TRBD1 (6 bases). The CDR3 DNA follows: TGTGCCACCAGGGCAGGGGGCAATCAGCCCCAGCATTTT. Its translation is CATRAGGNQPQHF.